The clone carrying this T cell receptor (beta chain) was recorded a few times. The assay was immunoSEQ multiplex PCR, and TCRdb's table has in-frame clones only and misses some. Among over 200,000 clones listed, just under 80% were seen once. The data were obtained in a study of cytotoxic CD8 clonotypes in ibrutinib-treated CLL. The CDR3 is made up of 14 amino acids. Germline V gene data show CDR1 as MNHEY and CDR2 as SVGAGI. Losses at the gene ends were 5 bases for V and 7 bases for J; bases not matched to a gene: 7. This receptor was obtained from a human donor with chronic lymphocytic leukemia. The genes are TRBV6-5 and TRBJ1-2, with 10 bases fitting TRBD1. Sequenced here: PBMCs, sampled after 12 months of ibrutinib treatment. The CDR3: CASSPGQGSRGYTF. CDR3 DNA sequence: TGTGCCAGCAGTCCGGGACAGGGGTCTCGTGGCTACACCTTC.